The 31 T cell receptor beta chains given below trace back to one sample, sequenced in a study of T cell changes during pregnancy in multiple sclerosis. The data were produced by immunoSEQ multiplex PCR, yet TCRdb's version contains in-frame clones alone and is incomplete. In the table there are 45,000 to 60,000 clones, 85% to 95% of which are singletons. The sample in question was CD4+ T cells from peripheral blood mononuclear cells, obtained before pregnancy. The receptors come from a female donor with multiple sclerosis, enrolled in a pregnancy study.

The chain is built from TRBV28 and TRBJ2-2, with 9 bases that match TRBD2. CDR1 and CDR2 (germline): MDHEN, SYDVKM. CDR3 length: 15 amino acids. V lost 3 bases, J lost 4 bases, and 3 bases stayed unmatched. As DNA, the CDR3 is TGTGCCAGCAGTTTTCTAGCGGGGCCCACCGGGGAGCTGTTTTTT. It specifies CASSFLAGPTGELFF.

The V gene is TRBV18, the J gene TRBJ2-3; 14 bases map to TRBD2. Germline trimming cut 1 base from V and 3 bases from J; bases unmatched to any gene: 21. The CDR3 runs 23 residues. Germline assignment: CDR1 KGHSH and CDR2 LQKENI. Here the CDR3 reads CASSPLRGLSGLAGVGQTDTQYF. CDR3 nucleotide sequence: TGTGCCAGCTCACCACTACGGGGTTTGTCGGGACTAGCGGGAGTCGGCCAGACAGATACGCAGTATTTT.

This chain joins TRBV7-2 and TRBJ2-2; 11 bases are shared with TRBD2. CDR3 length: 18 amino acids. The trim removed 0 bases at V and 1 base at J, leaving 4 bases unmatched. CDR1 is SGHTA, CDR2 FQGNSA, per germline. The CDR3 sequence: CASSLARLAGGNTGELFF. The CDR3 nucleotides are TGTGCCAGCAGCTTAGCGCGTCTAGCGGGAGGGAACACCGGGGAGCTGTTTTTT. Based on the CDR3 plus reference TRBV7-2 and TRBJ2-2, the full variable domain is GAGVSQSPSNKVTEKGKDVELRCDPISGHTALYWYRQSLGQGLEFLIYFQGNSAPDKSGLPSDRFSAERTGGSVSTLTIQRTQQEDSAVYLCASSLARLAGGNTGELFFGEGSRLTVL.

V gene TRBV29-1 combines with J gene TRBJ2-1; possible D gene TRBD2, 6 bases. The CDR3 runs 13 residues. CDR1 is SQVTM, CDR2 ANQGSEA, per germline. V was shortened by 4 bases and J by 3 bases, with 10 bases between the two germline ends. The CDR3 protein is CSVVAGGYNEQFF. The CDR3 DNA is TGCAGCGTTGTAGCCGGGGGCTACAATGAGCAGTTCTTC.

The V and J genes are TRBV4-2 and TRBJ1-1; D is unclear. From germline, CDR1 is LGHNA and CDR2 YNFKEQ. V was cut by 1 base and J by 0 bases, with 6 bases left in between. This CDR3 has 14 residues. Here the CDR3 reads CASSQVAVNTEAFF. The DNA for the CDR3 is TGTGCCAGCAGCCAAGTGGCGGTGAACACTGAAGCTTTCTTT.

Only a few counts were recorded for this clone. The chain carries TRBV19 and TRBJ2-1, with 7 positions matching TRBD1. V shed 5 bases and J 5 bases; nucleotides not matched to a gene: 12. CDR3 length: 16 residues. Germline V gives CDR1 LNHDA, CDR2 SQIVND (reference sequence). The CDR3, as DNA: TGTGCCAGTAGTCCGCGAAAACCGGGACAGAACAATGAGCAGTTCTTC. This gives the protein CASSPRKPGQNNEQFF.

Here the CDR3 DNA reads TGTGCCTGGAGCCTGACAGGGGGCCCCTACGAGCAGTACTTC. Residues: CAWSLTGGPYEQYF. The genes are TRBV30 and TRBJ2-7; 10 bases map to TRBD1. The CDR3 has 14 amino acids. CDR1 GTSNPN and CDR2 SVGIG come from the germline V gene (reference sequence). V gave up 3 bases and J gave up 2 bases; unmatched junction bases: 4.

The chain has TRBV15 and TRBJ1-1; D not resolved. CDR1 LNHNV and CDR2 YYDKDF come from the germline V gene (reference sequence). The CDR3 has 12 residues. V lost 0 bases to trimming and J lost 7 bases, with 6 bases between them. Here the CDR3 reads CATSRDAGEAFF. The CDR3 DNA sequence: TGTGCCACCAGCAGAGATGCAGGTGAAGCTTTCTTT.

The chain couples TRBV29-1 to TRBJ1-2, with D possibly being TRBD1 (5 bases). Trimming shortened V by 0 bases and J by 10 bases, and 18 bases separated the two germline ends. Germline V gene lookup returns CDR1 SQVTM and CDR2 ANQGSEA. The CDR3 length is 14 residues. CDR3 in amino acids: CSVEDFKGKRDYTF. CDR3 coding DNA: TGCAGCGTTGAAGATTTTAAGGGGAAGAGAGACTACACCTTC.

The chain recombines TRBV5-1 with TRBJ1-5; TRBD1 aligns across 10 bases. The CDR3 has 16 amino acids. V lost 0 bases to trimming and J lost 2 bases; unmatched junction nucleotides: 2. Germline V gene data show CDR1 as SGHRS and CDR2 as YFSETQ. This chain's CDR3 is CASSLAGTGGNQPQHF. The CDR3 DNA is TGCGCCAGCAGCTTGGCCGGGACAGGGGGCAATCAGCCCCAGCATTTT. The variable domain in full, with the rest retrieved from reference TRBV5-1 and TRBJ1-5, is KAGVTQTPRYLIKTRGQQVTLSCSPISGHRSVSWYQQTPGQGLQFLFEYFSETQRNKGNFPGRFSGRQFSNSRSEMNVSTLELGDSALYLCASSLAGTGGNQPQHFGDGTRLSIL.

The chain is built from TRBV9 and TRBJ2-7; D is unclear. V was pared by 0 bases and J by 2 bases, with 12 bases between. Germline V gives CDR1 SGDLS, CDR2 YYNGEE. The CDR3 is 15 residues long. The CDR3 DNA reads TGTGCCAGCAGCGTAGAATCAGGTCAAACCTACGAGCAGTACTTC. Translation gives CASSVESGQTYEQYF.

The chain combines TRBV5-1 with TRBJ2-1, with 8 bases lining up with TRBD2. Germline loops: CDR1 SGHRS, CDR2 YFSETQ. The CDR3 contains 16 residues. The V and J ends lost 5 bases and 6 bases, in that order; junction bases with no gene match: 13. The CDR3 here is CASSRAGGLPTNEQFF. In DNA, the CDR3 is TGCGCCAGCAGTAGGGCGGGAGGACTACCTACCAATGAGCAGTTCTTC.

The rearrangement links TRBV2 to TRBJ1-2, with 7 bases fitting TRBD1. There are 13 residues in the CDR3. CDR1 is SNHLY, CDR2 FYNNEI, per germline. J lost 5 bases, V lost 7 bases, and 7 bases had no gene match. Here the CDR3 reads CASNRQGRYGYTF. The CDR3 coding sequence is TGTGCCAGCAACCGACAGGGAAGGTATGGCTACACCTTC. The full variable domain, completed using reference TRBV2 and TRBJ1-2, is EPEVTQTPSHQVTQMGQEVILRCVPISNHLYFYWYRQILGQKVEFLVSFYNNEISEKSEIFDDQFSVERPDGSNFTLKIRSTKLEDSAMYFCASNRQGRYGYTFGSGTRLTVV.

The genes are TRBV11-1 and TRBJ2-1; TRBD2 agrees at 9 bases. The CDR3 has 16 amino acids. Germline CDR1 and CDR2: SGHAT and FQDESV (reference sequence). V dropped 5 bases and J dropped 7; count of bases not matched to a gene: 12. The CDR3 spells CASSQLAGSVSNEQFF. CDR3 DNA sequence: TGTGCCAGCAGCCAGCTAGCGGGATCCGTGTCAAATGAGCAGTTCTTC.

The chain has TRBV10-3 and TRBJ2-7; 9 nucleotides agree with TRBD1. With 2 bases clipped from V and 5 bases from J, the junction kept 7 bases outside the gene matches. From germline, CDR1 is ENHRY and CDR2 SYGVKD. The CDR3 runs to 15 residues. CDR3 region: CAISEPGQGTHEQYF. CDR3 nucleotides: TGTGCCATCAGTGAGCCGGGACAGGGAACGCACGAGCAGTACTTC.

V gene TRBV15 combines with J gene TRBJ1-2; 8 nucleotides match TRBD1. V lost 0 bases and J lost 4; bases outside the gene matches: 4. The germline V gene encodes CDR1 LNHNV and CDR2 YYDKDF (reference sequence). There are 15 residues in the CDR3. The CDR3 DNA reads TGTGCCACCAGCAGAGATTCCACAGGGGGCTATGGCTACACCTTC. As protein: CATSRDSTGGYGYTF.

Note on this clone: Mismatch with germline at one junction end may stem from a read error. V gene TRBV6-4 combines with J gene TRBJ2-1; possible D gene TRBD2, 6 bases. Germline V lookup: CDR1 MRHNA, CDR2 SNTAGT. This CDR3 has 15 amino acids. CDR3 region: CASSHSGSSYNEQFF. DNA for the CDR3: TGTGCCAGCAGTCACTCCGGGAGCTCCTACAATGAGCAGTTCTTC.

The chain employs TRBV5-1 and TRBJ1-1, with D maybe TRBD1 (5 bases). Germline assignment: CDR1 SGHRS and CDR2 YFSETQ. The V and J ends lost 0 bases and 0 bases respectively, with 9 bases between them. The CDR3 consists of 15 residues. The CDR3 here is CASSLDRRLNTEAFF. The CDR3 DNA follows: TGCGCCAGCAGCTTGGACAGGCGATTGAACACTGAAGCTTTCTTT.

This clone was observed once. CDR3 nucleotide sequence: TGCGCCAGCAGCCCCGGGGGTCGAATGACTGAAGCTTTCTTT. Protein: CASSPGGRMTEAFF. V usage is TRBV5-1 and J usage is TRBJ1-1; a weak D match, TRBD1 (5 bases). V lost 4 bases to trimming and J lost 5 bases, with 15 bases between them. This CDR3 contains 14 residues. Germline CDR1 reads SGHRS; CDR2 reads YFSETQ. Full variable domain (rest looked up from reference TRBV5-1 and TRBJ1-1): KAGVTQTPRYLIKTRGQQVTLSCSPISGHRSVSWYQQTPGQGLQFLFEYFSETQRNKGNFPGRFSGRQFSNSRSEMNVSTLELGDSALYLCASSPGGRMTEAFFGQGTRLTVV.

The genes are TRBV28 and TRBJ2-5; D remains unclear. Trimming took off 3 bases at V and 3 bases at J, with 8 bases between the two ends. Germline loops: CDR1 MDHEN, CDR2 SYDVKM. This CDR3 is 13 amino acids long. DNA of the CDR3: TGTGCCAGCAGTTTCAGAAACGAAGAGACCCAGTACTTC. As protein: CASSFRNEETQYF.

V is TRBV28 and J is TRBJ2-1, with 9 bases fitting TRBD2. Germline CDR1 is MDHEN and CDR2 is SYDVKM. The trim removed 6 bases at V and 10 bases at J, leaving 13 bases unmatched. The CDR3 loop spans 15 amino acids. In nucleotides, the CDR3 is TGTGCCAGCAGACCTACAGGGGTGCTAGCGGGAGAGCAGTTCTTC. Its protein is CASRPTGVLAGEQFF.

The V gene is TRBV5-8, the J gene TRBJ2-7; a weak D match, TRBD1 (6 bases). The CDR3 runs to 12 residues. CDR1 and CDR2 (germline): SGHTS, YDEGEE. V lost 4 bases and J lost 2, with 7 bases in between. Here the CDR3 reads CASSRDTYEQYF. CDR3 DNA sequence: TGTGCCAGCAGCCGGGACACCTACGAGCAGTACTTC.

V is TRBV27 and J is TRBJ2-7; maybe TRBD2 (5 bases). The V gene's germline CDR1 is MNHEY and CDR2 SMNVEV (reference sequence). With 3 bases removed from V and 2 bases from J, the gap between germline ends came to 8 bases. This CDR3 is 13 amino acids long. CDR3 in DNA: TGTGCCAGCAGTTTCCTAGCCACCTACGAGCAGTACTTC. It translates to CASSFLATYEQYF.

The chain recombines TRBV7-9 with TRBJ2-3, with 7 positions matching TRBD2. The CDR3 is 15 residues long. Per germline, CDR1 SEHNR and CDR2 FQNEAQ (reference sequence). Trimming removed 11 bases from V and 1 base from J; junction bases left unmatched: 12. The CDR3 region has the DNA TGTGCCCAGGACGGGCTAGCGGACCGCACAGATACGCAGTATTTT. Residues: CAQDGLADRTDTQYF.

The chain combines TRBV5-6 with TRBJ2-7; maybe TRBD2 (6 bases). The germline V gene encodes CDR1 SGHDT and CDR2 YYEEEE. V lost 6 bases and J 3 bases, leaving 19 bases between the germline ends. The CDR3 consists of 15 residues. The CDR3 nucleotides are TGTGCCAGCACCCAACAGGCGGGACGTAACTACGAGCAGTACTTC. Translation: CASTQQAGRNYEQYF. Full variable domain (rest looked up from reference TRBV5-6 and TRBJ2-7): DAGVTQSPTHLIKTRGQQVTLRCSPKSGHDTVSWYQQALGQGPQFIFQYYEEEERQRGNFPDRFSGHQFPNYSSELNVNALLLGDSALYLCASTQQAGRNYEQYFGPGTRLTVT.

The genes are TRBV28 and TRBJ1-2; possible D gene TRBD1, 5 bases. Germline V CDR1 and CDR2: MDHEN, SYDVKM. Trimming stripped 7 bases from V and 8 bases from J, with 14 bases between. CDR3 length: 12 residues. CDR3 residues: CASTFGGKGYTF. For the CDR3, the DNA is TGTGCCAGCACCTTCGGGGGGAAAGGCTACACCTTC.

CDR3 sequence: CASSLLSGTGANYGYTF. The CDR3 region has the DNA TGTGCCAGCAGTCTCCTTTCCGGGACAGGGGCAAACTATGGCTACACCTTC. The chain links TRBV27 to TRBJ1-2; TRBD1 matches 10 bases. The CDR3 is 17 residues long. Germline lookup yields CDR1 MNHEY and CDR2 SMNVEV (reference sequence). V gave up 5 bases and J gave up 2 bases; unmatched junction bases: 11.

The V gene is TRBV6-4, the J gene TRBJ2-7; 9 bases are a match to TRBD2. This CDR3 contains 14 residues. Germline CDR1 reads MRHNA; CDR2 reads SNTAGT. Trimming took 3 bases from V and 0 from J; bases not matched to a gene: 0. CDR3 in DNA: TGTGCCAGCAGTGAGCGGGAGGGCTCCTACGAGCAGTACTTC. This encodes CASSEREGSYEQYF.

The J gene is TRBJ2-1, the V gene TRBV7-3; D unresolved. V lost 1 base and J lost 0, with 7 bases in between. The CDR3 runs 15 residues. Germline assignment: CDR1 SGHTA and CDR2 FQGTGA. In DNA, the CDR3 is TGTGCCAGCAGCTTAAGTAGGAGCTCCTACAATGAGCAGTTCTTC. It encodes CASSLSRSSYNEQFF.

V usage is TRBV11-3 and J usage is TRBJ2-1, with 7 bases that match TRBD1. V lost 5 bases, J lost 8 bases, and 6 bases stayed unmatched. The germline V gene has CDR1 SGHNT and CDR2 YENEEA. The CDR3 has 13 amino acids. This CDR3 reads CASSPPTGDEQFF. The CDR3 nucleotides are TGTGCCAGCAGCCCCCCCACAGGGGATGAGCAGTTCTTC.

The chain employs TRBV18 and TRBJ2-7; 8 bases match TRBD1. J was trimmed by 5 bases and V by 5 bases; bases with no gene match: 8. Germline CDR1 KGHSH, CDR2 LQKENI. The CDR3 is 14 amino acids. In DNA form, the CDR3 reads TGTGCCAGCTCATTGCCAGGGGGCGCGAACGAGCAGTACTTC. It specifies CASSLPGGANEQYF.